One sample yielded the 17 T cell receptor beta chains listed below, sequenced in a study of T cell responses to AZD1222 COVID-19 vaccine. The assay was immunoSEQ multiplex PCR, and TCRdb's table has in-frame clones only and misses some. The sample gives tens of thousands of clones, 85% to 90% of which show up once; approximately 30% is in the top ten. The source material was peripheral blood, sampled on day 0 of AZD1222 vaccination. Receptors originate from an adult in good health.

The gene calls are TRBV27 and TRBJ1-5; tentative D call: TRBD1 (5 bases). Germline loops: CDR1 MNHEY, CDR2 SMNVEV (reference sequence). With 2 bases removed from V and 3 bases from J, the gap between germline ends came to 8 bases. The CDR3 is 14 amino acids. The CDR3 loop is CASSLQGSNQPQHF. Written as DNA, the CDR3 is TGTGCCAGCAGTTTACAGGGTTCCAATCAGCCCCAGCATTTT.

Concerning this clone: The sample contains more than one DNA sequence encoding this CDR3. The chain links TRBV18 to TRBJ2-5; tentatively, D is TRBD1 (6 bases). The length of the CDR3 is 13 residues. Germline-derived CDR1 and CDR2 are KGHSH and LQKENI. V was pared by 4 bases and J by 2 bases, with 8 bases between. CDR3: CASSLGQQETQYF. For the CDR3, the DNA is TGTGCCAGCTCACTTGGACAGCAAGAGACCCAGTACTTC.

The chain carries TRBV7-2 and TRBJ1-1; no firm D call. The CDR3 is 13 amino acids. Germline CDR1 is SGHTA and CDR2 is FQGNSA. Trimming left V 5 bases short and J 4 bases short, with 11 bases between. CDR3 in DNA: TGTGCCAGCAGCCCTGACCCAGCCACTGAAGCTTTCTTT. Protein: CASSPDPATEAFF.

The V and J genes are TRBV18 and TRBJ1-2; 7 nucleotides line up with TRBD1. Unmatched junction bases numbered 4, after V lost 3 bases and J lost 6 bases. Germline lookup yields CDR1 KGHSH and CDR2 LQKENI. This CDR3 spans 13 amino acids. The CDR3 nucleotides are TGTGCCAGCTCACCCGGGACAGAGGATGGCTACACCTTC. It translates to CASSPGTEDGYTF.

This rearrangement joins TRBV15 to TRBJ2-1; 8 positions match TRBD2. Losses at the gene ends were 0 bases for V and 7 bases for J; bases not matched to a gene: 8. Germline lookup yields CDR1 LNHNV and CDR2 YYDKDF (reference sequence). The CDR3 covers 16 residues. Written as DNA, the CDR3 is TGTGCCACCAGCAGAGACGCCGGGAGGGGAAGAAATGAGCAGTTCTTC. Its translation is CATSRDAGRGRNEQFF.

The chain joins TRBV21-1 to TRBJ2-7; TRBD1, as called in the table, went unchecked against the DNA. TRBV21-1 is a recognized pseudogene. There are 16 residues in the CDR3. As DNA, the CDR3 is TGTGCCAGCAGCAAAGCGCCAGGGACAGACCGGTACGAGCAGTACTTC. Translating it yields CASSKAPGTDRYEQYF.

This rearrangement joins TRBV30 to TRBJ1-6, with 9 bases that match TRBD1. Looked up from germline, CDR1 is GTSNPN and CDR2 is SVGIG (reference sequence). Trimming removed 0 bases from V and 7 bases from J; junction bases left unmatched: 4. The CDR3 contains 15 residues. The CDR3 DNA is TGTGCCTGGAGTGTAACAGGGGGCCTAAATTCACCCCTCCACTTT. Translated, it gives CAWSVTGGLNSPLHF. The entire variable domain, with the rest obtained from reference TRBV30 and TRBJ1-6, is as follows: SQTIHQWPATLVQPVGSPLSLECTVEGTSNPNLYWYRQAAGRGLQLLFYSVGIGQISSEVPQNLSASRPQDRQFILSSKKLLLSDSGFYLCAWSVTGGLNSPLHFGNGTRLTVT.

The V gene is TRBV2, the J gene TRBJ1-2; D unresolved. V lost 6 bases, J lost 8 bases, and 13 bases lay in between. From germline, CDR1 is SNHLY and CDR2 FYNNEI. This CDR3 has 12 amino acids. For the CDR3, the DNA is TGTGCCAGCAGGAACCAATTAGAGGGCTACACCTTC. This sequence encodes CASRNQLEGYTF.

The J gene is TRBJ2-5, the V gene TRBV18; 7 nucleotides align to TRBD1. J was trimmed by 2 bases and V by 5 bases; bases with no gene match: 2. CDR3 length: 13 residues. The germline V gene encodes CDR1 KGHSH and CDR2 LQKENI. The CDR3 DNA follows: TGTGCCAGCTCAGGGGGACAGCAAGAGACCCAGTACTTC. Translated: CASSGGQQETQYF.

The chain uses TRBV6-5 and TRBJ1-5; D not resolved. Germline values: CDR1 MNHEY, CDR2 SVGAGI. The CDR3 has 13 residues. The ends were cut back, 8 bases at V and 4 bases at J, with 12 bases in the middle. For the CDR3, the DNA is TGTGCCAGCGGGGTGGGAGGGAATCAGCCCCAGCATTTT. Amino acids: CASGVGGNQPQHF.

The chain joins TRBV21-1 to TRBJ2-1; the table assigns TRBD2, which was not confirmed against the DNA. TRBV21-1 is recorded as a pseudogene. CDR3 length: 19 amino acids. CDR3 loop: CASSKYKGLVHPHPAEQFF. CDR3 bases: TGTGCCAGCAGCAAATATAAGGGACTAGTTCATCCCCACCCCGCTGAGCAGTTCTTC.

This rearrangement joins TRBV7-9 to TRBJ1-6; D possibly corresponds to TRBD1 (6 bases). The germline gives CDR1 SEHNR, CDR2 FQNEAQ (reference sequence). The length of the CDR3 is 14 residues. V lost 5 bases, J lost 4 bases, and 9 bases lay in between. The CDR3 DNA sequence: TGTGCCAGCAGCCGGGACATTTATAATTCACCCCTCCACTTT. Translated, it gives CASSRDIYNSPLHF.

The CDR3 DNA follows: TGTGCCAGCAGCTTAGGAGAAGGGAGGGGGTCCTACAATGAGCAGTTCTTC. It yields the protein CASSLGEGRGSYNEQFF. The chain employs TRBV11-3 and TRBJ2-1, with D perhaps TRBD2 (7 bases). Deletions cut 1 base from V and 1 base from J, with 14 bases between. CDR1 is SGHNT, CDR2 YENEEA, per germline. CDR3 size: 17 residues.

The chain uses TRBV7-9 and TRBJ1-5; no definite D call. Germline loops: CDR1 SEHNR, CDR2 FQNEAQ (reference sequence). V lost 5 bases, J lost 0 bases, and 2 bases lay in between. The CDR3 has 12 residues. The CDR3 DNA sequence: TGTGCCAGCAGCGTTAGCAATCAGCCCCAGCATTTT. This translates into CASSVSNQPQHF.

The chain carries TRBV7-9 and TRBJ2-5, with no clear D. This CDR3 is 11 amino acids long. Trimming pared 6 bases from V and 5 bases from J, leaving 7 bases between. In germline, CDR1 is SEHNR, CDR2 FQNEAQ (reference sequence). CDR3 protein: CASRTLETQYF. In DNA, the CDR3 is TGTGCCAGCAGGACATTGGAGACCCAGTACTTC.

The chain combines TRBV5-5 with TRBJ1-1; D remains unclear. This CDR3 is 16 amino acids long. The V end was cut by 0 bases, the J end by 0 bases, with 12 bases between. Germline CDR1 SGHKS, CDR2 YYEKEE (reference sequence). The CDR3 region is CASSLDYEAMNTEAFF. The CDR3 DNA sequence: TGTGCCAGCAGCTTGGATTATGAGGCCATGAACACTGAAGCTTTCTTT.

This chain connects TRBV12-3 or TRBV12-4 to TRBJ2-7; tentative D call: TRBD1 (6 bases). V lost 6 bases and J lost 4, with 10 bases in between. This CDR3 contains 12 residues. CDR3 amino acids: CASSPDSYEQYF. The CDR3 region has the DNA TGTGCCAGCAGCCCGGACAGTTACGAGCAGTACTTC.